The sequence of this T cell receptor beta chain was determined in a study of T cells in localized non-small cell lung cancer. Study outcomes and limitations: Highest T cell clonality was seen in uninvolved adjacent lung, surpassing that measured in tumor.

TCRdb's table, derived via immunoSEQ multiplex PCR, lists solely in-frame clones and lacks some. This sample carries several thousand clones, approximately 89% of them seen once, and the ten largest clones take approximately 30%. J lost 5 bases, V lost 4 bases, and 5 bases had no gene match. This CDR3 has 15 residues. Germline lookup yields CDR1 LGHNA and CDR2 YSLEER. This clone was counted only a few times. The target antigen is unknown. This chain connects TRBV4-3 to TRBJ2-1, with TRBD1 identical over 10 bases. The receptor was derived from a male donor aged 60 or older with stage III lung adenocarcinoma. Sequenced material: peripheral blood, taken before any cancer treatment. The CDR3, as DNA: TGCGCCAGCAGCCCCGACAGGGGGCGGAACAATGAGCAGTTCTTC. It is translated as CASSPDRGRNNEQFF.